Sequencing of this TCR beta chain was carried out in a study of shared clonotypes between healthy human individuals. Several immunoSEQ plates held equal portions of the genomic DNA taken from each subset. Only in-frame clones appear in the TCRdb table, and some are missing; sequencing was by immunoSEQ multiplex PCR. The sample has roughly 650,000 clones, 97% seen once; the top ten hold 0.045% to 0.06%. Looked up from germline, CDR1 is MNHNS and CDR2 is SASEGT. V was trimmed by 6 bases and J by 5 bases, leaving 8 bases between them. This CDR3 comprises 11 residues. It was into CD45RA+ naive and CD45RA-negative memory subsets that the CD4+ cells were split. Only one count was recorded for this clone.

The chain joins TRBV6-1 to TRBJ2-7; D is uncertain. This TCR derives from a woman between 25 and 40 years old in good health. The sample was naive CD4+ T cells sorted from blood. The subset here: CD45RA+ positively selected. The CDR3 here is CASSRRNEQYF. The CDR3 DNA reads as TGTGCCAGCAGCCGCCGGAACGAGCAGTACTTC.